These 30 T cell receptor beta chains share one sample of origin, sequenced in a study of blood T cell repertoires in COVID-19. Repertoires were generated with immunoSEQ multiplex PCR, while TCRdb's copy carries only in-frame clones and drops some. In the table there are roughly 150,000 clones, approximately 86% of which are singletons. Sequenced: peripheral blood. All receptors come from a woman at least 80 years old with COVID-19, enrolled during active disease.

This chain links TRBV6-6 with TRBJ2-2; TRBD2 matches at 10 bases. Germline values: CDR1 MNHNY, CDR2 SVGAGI (reference sequence). The J segment lost 5 bases and the V segment lost 5 bases, leaving 8 bases of the junction unmatched. The CDR3 consists of 16 residues. The CDR3 DNA is TGTGCCAGCAGTACCCTGCCTAGCGGGAGTACCGGGGAGCTGTTTTTT. This encodes CASSTLPSGSTGELFF.

The V and J genes are TRBV4-3 and TRBJ2-6, with D perhaps matching TRBD1 (7 bases). The CDR3 extends over 17 amino acids. CDR1 and CDR2 from the germline V gene are LGHNA and YSLEER. Trimming shortened V by 6 bases and J by 1 base, and 16 bases separated the two germline ends. The chain's CDR3 is CASSGGDRKSGANVLTF. The CDR3 bases are TGCGCCAGCAGTGGAGGGGACAGAAAGTCTGGGGCCAACGTCCTGACTTTC.

The rearrangement links TRBV7-2 to TRBJ1-5; TRBD1 aligns across 12 bases. With 5 bases clipped from V and 6 bases from J, the junction kept 11 bases outside the gene matches. CDR3 length equals 17 residues. Germline V gene lookup returns CDR1 SGHTA and CDR2 FQGNSA. The CDR3 is CASSNFPGTGGPQPQHF. The CDR3 region has the DNA TGTGCCAGCAGCAACTTCCCCGGGACAGGGGGCCCTCAGCCCCAGCATTTT. Using reference TRBV7-2 and TRBJ1-5 for the parts outside the CDR3, the full variable domain is GAGVSQSPSNKVTEKGKDVELRCDPISGHTALYWYRQSLGQGLEFLIYFQGNSAPDKSGLPSDRFSAERTGGSVSTLTIQRTQQEDSAVYLCASSNFPGTGGPQPQHFGDGTRLSIL.

The rearrangement links TRBV3-1 (or the pseudogene TRBV3-2) to TRBJ2-5; 9 nucleotides agree with TRBD2. Trimming cost V 7 bases and J 1 base; bases outside gene matches: 1. The CDR3 is 13 residues long. The germline CDR1 and CDR2 sequences are LGHDT and YNNKEL (reference sequence). The CDR3, as DNA: TGTGCCAGCAAACTAGCGGGCCAAGAGACCCAGTACTTC. Translation gives CASKLAGQETQYF.

The CDR3 loop is CASSLDQVTQPQHF. The CDR3 nucleotides read TGTGCCAGCAGCTTAGACCAGGTCACTCAGCCCCAGCATTTT. The chain couples TRBV11-2 to TRBJ1-5; no clear D. V was trimmed by 0 bases and J by 6 bases, leaving 9 bases between them. The CDR3 extends over 14 amino acids. Germline lookup yields CDR1 SGHAT and CDR2 FQNNGV. Drawing the rest from reference TRBV11-2 and TRBJ1-5, the complete variable domain is EAGVAQSPRYKIIEKRQSVAFWCNPISGHATLYWYQQILGQGPKLLIQFQNNGVVDDSQLPKDRFSAERLKGVDSTLKIQPAKLEDSAVYLCASSLDQVTQPQHFGDGTRLSIL.

This chain links TRBV24-1 with TRBJ1-2; D may be TRBD1 (6 bases). The CDR3 totals 13 residues. Trimming shortened V by 4 bases and J by 9 bases, and 14 bases separated the two germline ends. The germline V gene has CDR1 KGHDR and CDR2 SFDVKD. CDR3 nucleotides: TGTGCCACCAGTGACCCGACGGACAGTCGCTACACCTTC. Its protein product is CATSDPTDSRYTF.

This chain joins TRBV12-3 or TRBV12-4 and TRBJ2-7, with D tentatively TRBD2 (5 bases). The germline V and J ends were trimmed by 6 bases and 0 bases, with 9 bases remaining between them. The length of the CDR3 is 13 residues. The CDR3 sequence is CASRISGSYEQYF. The CDR3 DNA reads TGTGCCAGCAGGATAAGCGGCTCCTACGAGCAGTACTTC.

The CDR3 DNA follows: TGTGCCAGCAGCTTAACCACAGTGAACACTGAAGCTTTCTTT. Its translation: CASSLTTVNTEAFF. V and J are TRBV11-2 and TRBJ1-1; D gene unclear. The V gene's germline CDR1 is SGHAT and CDR2 FQNNGV. V lost 2 bases, J lost 0 bases, and 7 bases lay in between. This CDR3 spans 14 amino acids.

The chain joins TRBV19 to TRBJ1-5; D ambiguous. Germline CDR1 and CDR2: LNHDA and SQIVND (reference sequence). V lost 3 bases and J lost 4, with 10 bases in between. The CDR3 extends over 14 amino acids. DNA of the CDR3: TGTGCCAGTAGTATTGGCTTCGGGAATCAGCCCCAGCATTTT. Residues: CASSIGFGNQPQHF. Full variable domain (remainder filled in from reference TRBV19 and TRBJ1-5): DGGITQSPKYLFRKEGQNVTLSCEQNLNHDAMYWYRQDPGQGLRLIYYSQIVNDFQKGDIAEGYSVSREKKESFPLTVTSAQKNPTAFYLCASSIGFGNQPQHFGDGTRLSIL.

The CDR3 here is CASSLWTSGRGNEQFF. CDR3 in DNA: TGTGCCAGCAGTCTCTGGACTAGCGGGAGAGGTAATGAGCAGTTCTTC. The chain recombines TRBV27 with TRBJ2-1; TRBD2 matches at 13 bases. This CDR3 region has 16 residues. V lost 5 bases and J lost 7; bases outside the gene matches: 8. In germline, CDR1 is MNHEY, CDR2 SMNVEV (reference sequence).

The chain combines TRBV5-4 with TRBJ2-3; 10 bases are a match to TRBD2. The V segment lost 0 bases and the J segment 0 bases; nucleotides outside the gene matches: 1. CDR1 is SGHNT, CDR2 YYREEE, per germline (reference sequence). The length of the CDR3 is 16 residues. In DNA form, the CDR3 reads TGTGCCAGCAGCTTGGAACTAGCGGGGAGCACAGATACGCAGTATTTT. This encodes CASSLELAGSTDTQYF.

In DNA form, the CDR3 reads TGTGCCAGCTTTTTTAGCGGGAGTTACAATGAGCAGTTCTTC. Translated, it gives CASFFSGSYNEQFF. The rearrangement uses TRBV5-8 and TRBJ2-1, with 9 bases that match TRBD2. The CDR3 is 14 amino acids. V lost 7 bases, J lost 4 bases, and 6 bases stayed unmatched. Germline CDR1 reads SGHTS; CDR2 reads YDEGEE.

The CDR3 loop is CASSLWERGNEQFF. CDR3 sequence (DNA): TGTGCCAGCAGCTTGTGGGAGCGGGGGAATGAGCAGTTCTTC. This sequence joins TRBV5-6 and TRBJ2-1; 8 bases line up with TRBD2. The ends lost 1 base at V and 7 bases at J; junction bases unmatched: 4. This CDR3 region has 14 residues. The germline V gene encodes CDR1 SGHDT and CDR2 YYEEEE.

In this sample, this clone turned up a few times. V gene TRBV7-5 combines with J gene TRBJ1-6; TRBD1 reflects the table's D call only, with no check against the DNA. TRBV7-5 is a recognized pseudogene. The length of the CDR3 is 17 residues. CDR3 amino acids: CAIQSVRQISYNSPLHF. The CDR3 DNA is TGTGCCATTCAAAGTGTAAGACAGATCTCCTATAATTCACCCCTCCACTTT.

J is TRBJ1-2 and V is TRBV5-1; D is perhaps TRBD1 (6 bases). The CDR3 runs to 12 residues. Germline CDR1 reads SGHRS; CDR2 reads YFSETQ. Deletions cut 0 bases from V and 7 bases from J, with 7 bases between. CDR3 sequence reads: CASSLEGVGYTF. Written as DNA, the CDR3 is TGCGCCAGCAGCTTGGAGGGGGTTGGCTACACCTTC. Looking up the rest from reference TRBV5-1 and TRBJ1-2 gives the full variable domain: KAGVTQTPRYLIKTRGQQVTLSCSPISGHRSVSWYQQTPGQGLQFLFEYFSETQRNKGNFPGRFSGRQFSNSRSEMNVSTLELGDSALYLCASSLEGVGYTFGSGTRLTVV.

The chain employs TRBV4-3 and TRBJ1-1; possible D gene TRBD1, 6 bases. Germline CDR1 is LGHNA and CDR2 is YSLEER. The V gene lost 4 bases and the J gene lost 4 bases, with 16 bases spanning the gap. The CDR3 is 15 residues long. The CDR3 DNA reads TGCGCCAGCAGCCCGGGGAGCGGGGGGCGCACTGAAGCTTTCTTT. Protein sequence: CASSPGSGGRTEAFF.

This clone has a single count. This CDR3 is also generated by other DNA sequences in the sample. The V gene is TRBV11-3, the J gene TRBJ1-1; D is unclear. The CDR3 length is 13 residues. Trimming pared 1 base from V and 0 bases from J, leaving 3 bases between. Germline V gene lookup returns CDR1 SGHNT and CDR2 YENEEA. This CDR3 is CASSLGLNTEAFF. CDR3 sequence (DNA): TGTGCCAGCAGCTTAGGGCTGAACACTGAAGCTTTCTTT. The variable domain in full, completed from reference TRBV11-3 and TRBJ1-1, reads EAGVVQSPRYKIIEKKQPVAFWCNPISGHNTLYWYLQNLGQGPELLIRYENEEAVDDSQLPKDRFSAERLKGVDSTLKIQPAELGDSAVYLCASSLGLNTEAFFGQGTRLTVV.

CDR3 residues: CASSEASGSGYEQYF. The CDR3 coding sequence is TGTGCCAGCAGCGAGGCTAGCGGGAGTGGCTACGAGCAGTACTTC. The chain uses TRBV4-2 and TRBJ2-7; 10 bases align to TRBD2. With V trimmed by 5 bases and J by 3 bases, 7 bases remained unmatched. This CDR3 is built from 15 residues. Germline assignment: CDR1 LGHNA and CDR2 YNFKEQ.

The rearrangement links TRBV7-8 to TRBJ1-5; unclear D gene. Germline V gene sequence: CDR1 SGHVS, CDR2 FQNEAQ. Trimming took off 2 bases at V and 0 bases at J, with 11 bases between the two ends. There are 16 residues in the CDR3. The CDR3 reads CASSLYSQPSNQPQHF. CDR3 DNA sequence: TGTGCCAGCAGCTTATACAGCCAACCTAGCAATCAGCCCCAGCATTTT.

This sequence joins TRBV6-1 and TRBJ2-1, with 7 bases aligning to TRBD2. Losses at the gene ends were 3 bases for V and 13 bases for J; bases not matched to a gene: 9. The CDR3 covers 13 residues. Germline assignment: CDR1 MNHNS and CDR2 SASEGT. CDR3 sequence: CASSDGTNWEQFF. The CDR3 DNA is TGTGCCAGCAGTGACGGGACTAATTGGGAACAGTTCTTC.

This sequence joins TRBV27 and TRBJ2-1, with D tentatively TRBD2 (6 bases). CDR1 and CDR2 from the germline V gene are MNHEY and SMNVEV (reference sequence). The V end lost 5 bases, the J end lost 2 bases, and 19 bases lay between the germline ends. The CDR3 length is 17 residues. The CDR3 loop reads CASSPRLVLAAYNEQFF. The CDR3 DNA sequence: TGTGCCAGCAGTCCCAGACTAGTCTTGGCGGCCTACAATGAGCAGTTCTTC.

The chain links TRBV7-3 to TRBJ1-3; 7 bases agree with TRBD1. Germline V lookup: CDR1 SGHTA, CDR2 FQGTGA. CDR3 length: 14 amino acids. V lost 5 bases, J lost 4 bases, and 5 bases stayed unmatched. The CDR3 nucleotides read TGTGCCAGCAGCCTGACAGGGTACGGAAACACCATATATTTT. Its translation is CASSLTGYGNTIYF.

This chain links TRBV24-1 with TRBJ1-5; D unresolved. The germline CDR1 and CDR2 sequences are KGHDR and SFDVKD. V shed 4 bases and J shed 3 bases, with 6 bases lying between them. This CDR3 region has 13 residues. CDR3 nucleotide sequence: TGTGCCACCAGTGACAACACCAATCAGCCCCAGCATTTT. Its protein product is CATSDNTNQPQHF.

This clone showed up just once. V gene TRBV7-2 combines with J gene TRBJ1-3; 7 bases match TRBD1. CDR3 size: 13 residues. The V gene end was trimmed by 5 bases and the J gene end by 2 bases; junction bases not matched to a gene: 0. Germline V CDR1 and CDR2: SGHTA, FQGNSA. The DNA for the CDR3 is TGTGCCAGCAGCACAGGGGCTGGAAACACCATATATTTT. Translated: CASSTGAGNTIYF.

The rearrangement joins TRBV7-2 to TRBJ1-1; TRBD1 matches 8 bases. The CDR3 runs to 14 residues. The V segment lost 5 bases and the J segment 7 bases; nucleotides outside the gene matches: 9. Looked up from germline, CDR1 is SGHTA and CDR2 is FQGNSA. CDR3 sequence reads: CASSPTTGGGEAFF. Here the CDR3 DNA reads TGTGCCAGCAGCCCGACCACAGGGGGTGGTGAAGCTTTCTTT.

The rearrangement links TRBV7-2 to TRBJ2-7; TRBD2 matches 7 bases. CDR1 is SGHTA and CDR2 is FQGNSA in the germline V gene. J was trimmed by 6 bases and V by 3 bases; bases with no gene match: 11. CDR3 length: 15 amino acids. The CDR3 reads CASSLSGGGPFEQYF. Written as DNA, the CDR3 is TGTGCCAGCAGCTTGTCCGGGGGAGGGCCTTTCGAGCAGTACTTC.

The rearrangement links TRBV19 to TRBJ2-7; 8 bases map to TRBD1. V gave up 6 bases and J gave up 2 bases; unmatched junction bases: 3. This CDR3 is built from 13 residues. The germline V gene has CDR1 LNHDA and CDR2 SQIVND (reference sequence). CDR3 loop: CASRPTGAYEQYF. DNA of the CDR3: TGTGCCAGTAGACCGACAGGGGCCTACGAGCAGTACTTC. Looking up the rest from reference TRBV19 and TRBJ2-7 gives the full variable domain: DGGITQSPKYLFRKEGQNVTLSCEQNLNHDAMYWYRQDPGQGLRLIYYSQIVNDFQKGDIAEGYSVSREKKESFPLTVTSAQKNPTAFYLCASRPTGAYEQYFGPGTRLTVT.

The V gene is TRBV18, the J gene TRBJ1-5; 7 bases are a match to TRBD1. Germline V gene lookup returns CDR1 KGHSH and CDR2 LQKENI. Losses at the gene ends were 4 bases for V and 5 bases for J; bases not matched to a gene: 5. This CDR3 is 14 amino acids long. CDR3 loop: CASSREGGDQPQHF. As DNA, the CDR3 is TGTGCCAGCTCACGGGAAGGGGGCGATCAGCCCCAGCATTTT. The variable domain in full, completed from reference TRBV18 and TRBJ1-5, reads NAGVMQNPRHLVRRRGQEARLRCSPMKGHSHVYWYRQLPEEGLKFMVYLQKENIIDESGMPKERFSAEFPKEGPSILRIQQVVRGDSAAYFCASSREGGDQPQHFGDGTRLSIL.

The genes are TRBV5-1 and TRBJ2-7, with 7 bases fitting TRBD1. CDR1 is SGHRS, CDR2 YFSETQ, per germline. There are 15 residues in the CDR3. V lost 5 bases to trimming and J lost 3 bases; unmatched junction nucleotides: 11. CDR3 bases: TGCGCCAGCAGAATTTCCGGGACAGTAATCTACGAGCAGTACTTC. Residues: CASRISGTVIYEQYF.

J is TRBJ1-2 and V is TRBV4-2, with D uncertain. The CDR3 is 14 residues long. Between the trimmed V and J ends, which lost 1 base and 5 bases, there was a span of 11 bases. In germline, CDR1 is LGHNA, CDR2 YNFKEQ. This chain's CDR3 is CASSQGEGTYGYTF. Written as DNA, the CDR3 is TGTGCCAGCAGCCAAGGGGAGGGTACTTATGGCTACACCTTC.